This T cell receptor (beta chain) was identified in a study of identifying expanded T cells in peripheral blood. Method: immunoSEQ multiplex PCR; TCRdb's copy keeps in-frame clones and lacks some. The sample shows fewer than 80,000 clones, around 81% of them seen only once. Trimming cost V 6 bases and J 7 bases; bases outside gene matches: 6. The CDR3 length is 13 residues. CDR1 and CDR2 (germline): SNHLY, FYNNEI. Healthy donors had no documented immune events, such as infections, while sampled. Source material: blood. The clonotype comes from a person between 18 and 75 years old in good health. V and J are TRBV2 and TRBJ1-5; 7 bases agree with TRBD1. CDR3 nucleotide sequence: TGTGCCAGCAGAGGGACAGTGTACCAGCCCCAGCATTTT. Translating gives CASRGTVYQPQHF.